The T cell receptor beta chain described here comes from a study of CD8+ T cells in alopecia areata. About the study: Skin from approximately 6-12-month-old C3H/HeJ graft donors with spontaneous alopecia went to approximately 6-10-week-old female C3H/HeJ mice.

Per the germline V gene, CDR1 is NNHDY and CDR2 is SYVADS. The CDR3 is made up of 15 amino acids. This clone came up many times. No antigen is known for it. The genes are named according to mouse. From the germline J gene comes the end of the CDR3, since the read stops 4 residues before it. TCR sequencing used cDNA made by reverse transcription of extracted RNA. Sequencing used immunoSEQ multiplex PCR; TCRdb keeps in-frame clones, though not all of them. The sample holds roughly 110,000 clones, and no clone turns up only once. Study-level points and caveats: Sequence data from scalp samples additionally include resident alphabeta T cells of normal skin.

The origin of this receptor is a C3H/HeJ mouse with alopecia areata. The strain bears MHC haplotype H2-k. The sequencing sample was made of lesional skin. The J gene is TRBJ2-7, the V gene TRBV13-3; TRBD1 matches at 10 bases. The CDR3 loop is CASSDVGDRGYEQYF. The CDR3 DNA, read in part, is TGTGCCAGCAGTGATGTTGGGGACAGGGGTTAT.